These 11 T cell receptor beta chains originate from one sample sequenced in a study of T-cell reconstitution after alpha-beta-depleted transplantation in children. Preparation of the TCRbeta library involved a method that used unique molecular identifiers. Each CDR3 protein gets one entry after TCRdb re-called the PCR reads with MiXCR. The repertoire holds roughly 500,000 distinct CDR3 sequences, 18% seen once, with 3.3% in the top ten. Sequences were derived from PBMCs from the stem cell graft donor, sampled from the stem cell graft. The receptors shown here come from a human donor who donated a stem cell graft to a child with acute lymphoblastic leukemia.

This chain uses TRBV4-1 with TRBJ2-2, with D uncertain. The germline gives CDR1 MGHRA, CDR2 YSYEKL. The CDR3 runs to 15 residues. Trimming pared 1 base from V and 7 bases from J, leaving 13 bases between. In DNA form, the CDR3 reads TGCGCCAGCAGCCAAGGGCCATATCGAGGCGGGGAGCTGTTTTTT. This translates into CASSQGPYRGGELFF.

This clonotype appeared a few times. This chain links TRBV19 with TRBJ2-2; D is ambiguous. This CDR3 is built from 13 residues. The germline V and J ends were trimmed by 8 bases and 0 bases, with 7 bases remaining between them. Germline V CDR1 and CDR2: LNHDA, SQIVND (reference sequence). CDR3 protein: CASFSANTGELFF. In DNA form, the CDR3 reads TGTGCCAGTTTTTCAGCGAACACCGGGGAGCTGTTTTTT.

DNA of the CDR3: TGTGCCAGCACCCCACCTAAGCGGAGGGGGCGCGAGACCGGGGAGCTGTTTTTT. Translated: CASTPPKRRGRETGELFF. This sequence joins TRBV6-1 and TRBJ2-2; possible D gene TRBD1, 7 bases. Germline values: CDR1 MNHNS, CDR2 SASEGT. There are 18 residues in the CDR3. V lost 7 bases and J lost 5, with 26 bases in between.

This clonotype has only a few counts. The J gene is TRBJ2-5, the V gene TRBV5-1, with 8 bases aligning to TRBD2. CDR1 and CDR2 from the germline V gene are SGHRS and YFSETQ. J gave up 5 bases and V 3 bases, and 6 bases lay outside the gene matches. The CDR3 has 14 residues. CDR3 sequence reads: CASSYNGGEETQYF. In DNA form, the CDR3 reads TGCGCCAGCAGCTACAACGGGGGGGAGGAGACCCAGTACTTC.

This clonotype was counted only a few times. This chain connects TRBV29-1 to TRBJ2-1; 8 nucleotides match TRBD1. The junction had 4 bases not matched to a gene; V was cut back by 7 bases and J by 5 bases. The CDR3 length is 12 residues. CDR1 is SQVTM, CDR2 ANQGSEA, per germline. CDR3 sequence (DNA): TGCAGCGCGGTGGGACAGGACAATGAGCAGTTCTTC. As protein: CSAVGQDNEQFF.

The chain employs TRBV3-1 and TRBJ1-2; tentatively, D is TRBD1 (5 bases). V was trimmed by 0 bases and J by 4 bases, leaving 9 bases between them. The CDR3 extends over 14 amino acids. The germline V gene has CDR1 LGHDT and CDR2 YNNKEL (reference sequence). CDR3 loop: CASSQDRGLYGYTF. The CDR3, as DNA: TGTGCCAGCAGCCAAGACCGGGGCCTCTATGGCTACACCTTC.

V usage is TRBV20-1 and J usage is TRBJ2-1, with 8 bases that match TRBD2. CDR3 length: 13 residues. The V gene end was trimmed by 5 bases and the J gene end by 7 bases; junction bases not matched to a gene: 7. The V gene's germline CDR1 is DFQATT and CDR2 SNEGSKA (reference sequence). The CDR3 bases are TGCAGTGCTGGGAGGACTAGCAGGAATGAGCAGTTCTTC. The encoded protein is CSAGRTSRNEQFF.

This clonotype appeared a few times. The genes are TRBV4-1 and TRBJ2-3, with 9 bases fitting TRBD2. Germline CDR1 and CDR2: MGHRA and YSYEKL. V gave up 4 bases and J gave up 0 bases; unmatched junction bases: 17. The CDR3 length is 20 residues. Here the CDR3 reads CASSRFPTRTSGLSTDTQYF. DNA for the CDR3: TGCGCCAGCAGCCGCTTCCCGACCCGTACTAGCGGGCTTAGCACAGATACGCAGTATTTT.

The chain joins TRBV7-3 to TRBJ1-1; no definite D call. The CDR3 is 14 amino acids. Germline lookup yields CDR1 SGHTA and CDR2 FQGTGA. Trimming cost V 2 bases and J 7 bases, with 14 bases left between them. This chain's CDR3 is CASSLSWQFDEAFF. In DNA form, the CDR3 reads TGTGCCAGCAGCTTATCTTGGCAGTTTGATGAAGCTTTCTTT.

CDR3: CASSLPRTSGRSYNEQFF. The DNA for the CDR3 is TGTGCCAGCAGTTTACCGCGGACTAGCGGAAGAAGCTACAATGAGCAGTTCTTC. The chain carries TRBV27 and TRBJ2-1; 10 nucleotides line up with TRBD2. Germline-derived CDR1 and CDR2 are MNHEY and SMNVEV (reference sequence). Trimming removed 2 bases from V and 3 bases from J; junction bases left unmatched: 10. The CDR3 totals 18 residues.

This clonotype was picked up a small number of times. This rearrangement joins TRBV4-1 to TRBJ2-3; 7 positions match TRBD2. This CDR3 has 17 residues. V lost 0 bases, J lost 0 bases, and 6 bases stayed unmatched. The V gene's germline CDR1 is MGHRA and CDR2 YSYEKL. The CDR3 here is CASSQEMGSGSTDTQYF. Written as DNA, the CDR3 is TGCGCCAGCAGCCAAGAGATGGGTAGCGGGAGCACAGATACGCAGTATTTT.